This passage covers 2 T cell receptor beta chains from one sample sequenced in a study of CD8 T cells in Susac syndrome (dated by TCRdb to between 2017 and 2020). Library prep was done by the immunoSEQ multiplex PCR assay. RNA was extracted using the RNeasy kit, and roughly 0.5 to 1 microgram was reverse transcribed with random hexamers. Through fastp at Q25 and MiXCR, TCRdb rebuilt clones from the public reads, retaining in-frame beta chains. Rows with one shared CDR3 protein collapse into an entry with the most common genes and DNA. The sample has about 84,000 distinct CDR3 sequences on record, approximately 96% of them singletons. More than 0.35% of the sample is in the top ten clones. The source material was CD8+ T cells from PBMCs. These receptors all stem from a human donor with Susac syndrome.

The chain combines TRBV12-3 or TRBV12-4 with TRBJ2-5; 8 positions match TRBD2. V lost 6 bases to trimming and J lost 2 bases; unmatched junction nucleotides: 11. This CDR3 spans 16 amino acids. In DNA form, the CDR3 reads TGTGCCAGCAGCCCGGGAGCGGGAGAGCTTCAAGAGACCCAGTACTTC. Its translation: CASSPGAGELQETQYF.

The chain links TRBV2 to TRBJ2-1; TRBD2 is a possible D gene (5 bases). CDR3 length: 14 residues. V shed 2 bases and J shed 7 bases, with 12 bases lying between them. Germline CDR1 SNHLY, CDR2 FYNNEI. DNA for the CDR3: TGTGCCAGCAGTGAAATAGGACTCACAAATGAGCAGTTCTTC. It specifies CASSEIGLTNEQFF.